A single sample gave rise to the 27 T cell receptor beta chains below, sequenced in a study of T cells after yellow fever vaccination. TCRdb used MiXCR to reprocess the 5' RACE reads, holding one entry per CDR3 protein. The sample records 500,000 to 700,000 distinct CDR3 sequences, approximately 21% being singletons. The specimen was PBMCs, collected 15 days after the yellow fever booster vaccination. These receptors all stem from a young man who received the YFV17D yellow fever vaccine.

The chain combines TRBV28 with TRBJ1-3, with no clear D. Trimming took 7 bases from V and 8 from J, leaving 18 bases between them. The CDR3 spans 14 residues. Germline assignment: CDR1 MDHEN and CDR2 SYDVKM. The CDR3 DNA follows: TGTGCCAGCATTGAGGATCGTCTGGTGGACACCATATATTTT. Protein product: CASIEDRLVDTIYF. Full variable domain (remainder filled in from reference TRBV28 and TRBJ1-3): DVKVTQSSRYLVKRTGEKVFLECVQDMDHENMFWYRQDPGLGLRLIYFSYDVKMKEKGDIPEGYSVSREKKERFSLILESASTNQTSMYLCASIEDRLVDTIYFGEGSWLTVV.

This clonotype appeared a few times. The rearrangement links TRBV6-5 to TRBJ2-3; D ambiguous. V lost 2 bases, J lost 3 bases, and 9 bases lay in between. Per germline, CDR1 MNHEY and CDR2 SVGAGI. The CDR3 length is 14 residues. The CDR3 bases are TGTGCCAGCAGTTACCGTTGGAGTACAGATACGCAGTATTTT. The encoded protein is CASSYRWSTDTQYF.

Only a few counts were recorded for this clonotype. The chain carries TRBV5-1 and TRBJ1-5; weak D call: TRBD1 (5 bases). Trimming removed 0 bases from V and 4 bases from J, with 14 bases in between. The CDR3 is made up of 16 amino acids. Germline V gives CDR1 SGHRS, CDR2 YFSETQ. CDR3 residues: CASSLEGREGNQPQHF. The CDR3 DNA follows: TGCGCCAGCAGCTTGGAAGGCAGGGAGGGGAATCAGCCCCAGCATTTT.

The rearrangement joins TRBV20-1 to TRBJ2-3, with TRBD2 matching over 7 bases. The ends lost 6 bases at V and 6 bases at J; junction bases unmatched: 15. This CDR3 is built from 15 residues. Germline CDR1 reads DFQATT; CDR2 reads SNEGSKA (reference sequence). The CDR3 bases are TGCAGTGCAACCTCTACTAGCGCTGGTGCGGATACGCAGTATTTT. Residues: CSATSTSAGADTQYF.

This clonotype was recorded at least ten times. The chain links TRBV3-1 to TRBJ2-7; D is undetermined. V was trimmed by 4 bases and J by 7 bases, leaving 8 bases between them. CDR3 length: 11 residues. Germline CDR1 and CDR2: LGHDT and YNNKEL (reference sequence). The CDR3 DNA follows: TGTGCCAGCAGCCGCAGAGGTGAGCAGTACTTC. Its translation: CASSRRGEQYF.

This clonotype was detected a few times. V gene TRBV7-2 combines with J gene TRBJ1-1; tentative D call: TRBD1 (6 bases). Trimming stripped 5 bases from V and 1 base from J, with 11 bases between. The germline CDR1 and CDR2 sequences are SGHTA and FQGNSA. The CDR3 is 14 amino acids. The CDR3 sequence is CASSPLRGNTEAFF. CDR3 nucleotide sequence: TGTGCCAGCAGCCCCCTCAGGGGGAACACTGAAGCTTTCTTT. Full variable domain (outside the CDR3, taken from reference TRBV7-2 and TRBJ1-1): GAGVSQSPSNKVTEKGKDVELRCDPISGHTALYWYRQSLGQGLEFLIYFQGNSAPDKSGLPSDRFSAERTGGSVSTLTIQRTQQEDSAVYLCASSPLRGNTEAFFGQGTRLTVV.

DNA for the CDR3: TGTGCCTGGGAGGGGGGGAGACTAGCGGGAGGAGGGGAGCAGTTCTTC. Translating gives CAWEGGRLAGGGEQFF. The chain carries TRBV30 and TRBJ2-1; TRBD2 agrees at 13 bases. CDR3 size: 16 residues. The V and J ends lost 5 bases and 10 bases, in that order; junction bases with no gene match: 14. Germline assignment: CDR1 GTSNPN and CDR2 SVGIG (reference sequence).

This clonotype was counted between two and nine times. This chain uses TRBV6-5 with TRBJ2-7; D gene ambiguous. CDR1 and CDR2 from the germline V gene are MNHEY and SVGAGI. Trimming cost V 0 bases and J 3 bases, with 12 bases left between them. This CDR3 spans 15 amino acids. The CDR3, as DNA: TGTGCCAGCAGTTACTCCCAAGGTGGGCGCTACGAGCAGTACTTC. Its protein product is CASSYSQGGRYEQYF.

This clonotype was found many times. This sequence joins TRBV12-3 or TRBV12-4 and TRBJ1-1, with 10 bases matching TRBD1. V trimming: 3 bases; J trimming: 11 bases; junction bases outside the gene matches: 3. The CDR3 length is 12 residues. CDR3 sequence: CASSLGTGEAFF. In nucleotides, the CDR3 is TGTGCCAGCAGTTTGGGGACAGGGGAGGCTTTCTTT.

Concerning this clonotype: With a much larger clone just one base away, this may be a read error. This rearrangement joins TRBV7-2 to TRBJ2-1, with 7 bases that match TRBD2. The length of the CDR3 is 15 residues. Looked up from germline, CDR1 is SGHTA and CDR2 is FQGNSA. With V trimmed by 1 base and J by 6 bases, 6 bases remained unmatched. The CDR3 sequence: CASSLGAGESNEQFF. CDR3 nucleotide sequence: TGTGCCAGCAGCTTAGGCGCGGGAGAGTCCAATGAGCAGTTCTTC.

The table lists this clonotype with a few counts. The gene calls are TRBV5-4 and TRBJ2-3, with 7 bases aligning to TRBD2. The CDR3 loop spans 14 amino acids. V gave up 4 bases and J gave up 0 bases; unmatched junction bases: 2. The V gene's germline CDR1 is SGHNT and CDR2 YYREEE (reference sequence). In DNA, the CDR3 is TGTGCCAGCAGCGCGGGAGCGAGCACAGATACGCAGTATTTT. Protein product: CASSAGASTDTQYF.

This clonotype occurred a few times. This chain joins TRBV7-8 and TRBJ1-4; TRBD1 matches at 9 bases. CDR1 is SGHVS, CDR2 FQNEAQ, per germline. The CDR3 loop spans 15 amino acids. V shed 2 bases, J shed 7 bases, and the junction held 5 bases outside the gene matches. CDR3: CASSLNRGRIEKLFF. CDR3 bases: TGTGCCAGCAGCTTAAACAGGGGGCGGATTGAAAAACTGTTTTTT.

The rearrangement links TRBV24-1 to TRBJ1-5, with a weak D call TRBD1 (6 bases). Germline V gene sequence: CDR1 KGHDR, CDR2 SFDVKD. This CDR3 region has 15 residues. V lost 4 bases to trimming and J lost 5 bases, with 14 bases between them. In DNA form, the CDR3 reads TGTGCCACCAGTGACTTGGGGGCGGGGGATCAGCCCCAGCATTTT. Protein: CATSDLGAGDQPQHF.

This clonotype was seen a few times. The J gene is TRBJ2-3, the V gene TRBV5-1, with 8 bases that match TRBD2. Unmatched junction bases numbered 12, after V lost 5 bases and J lost 4 bases. Germline V gene lookup returns CDR1 SGHRS and CDR2 YFSETQ. This CDR3 region has 16 residues. CDR3 loop: CASSQRGTSFSDTQYF. The DNA of the CDR3 is TGCGCCAGCAGTCAACGGGGGACTAGTTTTTCAGATACGCAGTATTTT.

The chain combines TRBV7-2 with TRBJ2-5; no firm D call. The germline gives CDR1 SGHTA, CDR2 FQGNSA. V lost 7 bases to trimming and J lost 0 bases, with 9 bases between them. This CDR3 region has 13 residues. This chain's CDR3 is CASTIPYQETQYF. CDR3 sequence (DNA): TGTGCCAGCACCATTCCGTACCAAGAGACCCAGTACTTC. Supplemented by reference TRBV7-2 and TRBJ2-5, the full variable domain reads GAGVSQSPSNKVTEKGKDVELRCDPISGHTALYWYRQSLGQGLEFLIYFQGNSAPDKSGLPSDRFSAERTGGSVSTLTIQRTQQEDSAVYLCASTIPYQETQYFGPGTRLLVL.

The chain is built from TRBV10-3 and TRBJ2-3; D could derive from TRBD1 or TRBD2 (6 bases each). Germline CDR1 is ENHRY and CDR2 is SYGVKD. With 6 bases removed from V and 6 bases from J, the gap between germline ends came to 10 bases. CDR3 length equals 12 residues. The CDR3 DNA sequence: TGTGCCATCAGCGTGGGGGGCGATACGCAGTATTTT. Its protein is CAISVGGDTQYF.

The gene calls are TRBV7-2 and TRBJ2-7; TRBD2 agrees at 7 bases. Germline V gene data show CDR1 as SGHTA and CDR2 as FQGNSA. The CDR3 contains 15 residues. With 5 bases clipped from V and 1 base from J, the junction kept 8 bases outside the gene matches. CDR3 sequence (DNA): TGTGCCAGCAGCCCCCGGGCTAGCGGTTCCTACGAGCAGTACTTC. Translated, it gives CASSPRASGSYEQYF.

This clonotype was observed a few times. The gene calls are TRBV20-1 and TRBJ2-5; tentatively, D is TRBD1 or TRBD2 (5 bases each). V was trimmed by 1 base and J by 3 bases, leaving 12 bases between them. The CDR3 is made up of 14 amino acids. Germline V gene sequence: CDR1 DFQATT, CDR2 SNEGSKA (reference sequence). CDR3 sequence: CSARGGREEETQYF. CDR3 coding DNA: TGCAGTGCTAGAGGGGGACGTGAAGAAGAGACCCAGTACTTC.

V is TRBV7-8 and J is TRBJ2-1; TRBD2 is a possible D gene (6 bases). V lost 5 bases and J lost 5, with 22 bases in between. The CDR3 has 17 amino acids. Germline loops: CDR1 SGHVS, CDR2 FQNEAQ. This CDR3 is CASSPSLAQGSNNEQFF. The CDR3 DNA reads TGTGCCAGCAGCCCTAGTCTAGCGCAGGGCTCTAACAATGAGCAGTTCTTC.

In this sample, this clonotype turned up a few times. The rearrangement joins TRBV25-1 to TRBJ1-5; D possibly corresponds to TRBD1 (5 bases). The CDR3 loop spans 14 amino acids. Trimming stripped 5 bases from V and 1 base from J, with 9 bases between. CDR1 and CDR2 from the germline V gene are MGHDK and SYGVNS. The CDR3 DNA sequence: TGTGCCAGCAGTCAGCGGGGCAGCAATCAGCCCCAGCATTTT. Protein sequence: CASSQRGSNQPQHF.

The chain has TRBV20-1 and TRBJ2-7; TRBD2 matches 13 bases. The junction had 1 base not matched to a gene; V was cut back by 5 bases and J by 3 bases. CDR3 size: 13 residues. The V gene's germline CDR1 is DFQATT and CDR2 SNEGSKA (reference sequence). The CDR3 sequence is CSAGTSGNYEQYF. The CDR3 DNA follows: TGCAGTGCTGGGACTAGCGGGAACTACGAGCAGTACTTC.

The chain uses TRBV20-1 and TRBJ2-1; D is undetermined. Germline CDR1 DFQATT, CDR2 SNEGSKA (reference sequence). The CDR3 covers 13 residues. V lost 7 bases to trimming and J lost 2 bases, with 12 bases between them. The CDR3 protein is CSGSGGTYNEQFF. CDR3 DNA sequence: TGCAGTGGCAGTGGTGGGACCTACAATGAGCAGTTCTTC.

CDR3 sequence reads: CASSQRSAPEQYF. CDR3 nucleotides: TGTGCCAGCAGCCAACGTAGCGCCCCCGAGCAGTACTTC. V gene TRBV3-1 combines with J gene TRBJ2-7; D perhaps matches TRBD2 (5 bases). Germline V gives CDR1 LGHDT, CDR2 YNNKEL (reference sequence). V lost 2 bases and J 6 bases, leaving 11 bases between the germline ends. This CDR3 has 13 amino acids.

A few counts support this clonotype. The V call is TRBV3-1, the J call TRBJ2-5; 10 nucleotides line up with TRBD1. V gave up 8 bases and J gave up 5 bases; unmatched junction bases: 11. Germline loops: CDR1 LGHDT, CDR2 YNNKEL (reference sequence). This CDR3 has 15 residues. Written as DNA, the CDR3 is TGTGCCAGCCGGGGGACAGGGGCGGCAGGGGAGACCCAGTACTTC. Its protein is CASRGTGAAGETQYF.

The CDR3 sequence: CASSPGTSGSVDTQYF. In DNA, the CDR3 is TGTGCCAGCAGCCCGGGGACTAGCGGGAGTGTCGATACGCAGTATTTT. The chain links TRBV7-2 to TRBJ2-3, with 14 bases fitting TRBD2. After removal of 5 bases from V and 6 bases from J, the junction contained 7 bases not matched to a gene. Germline V gene data show CDR1 as SGHTA and CDR2 as FQGNSA. This CDR3 has 16 amino acids.

In its sample, this clonotype was seen a few times. This chain uses TRBV5-1 with TRBJ1-2; 8 nucleotides match TRBD1. The ends lost 4 bases at V and 8 bases at J; junction bases unmatched: 7. This CDR3 is built from 13 residues. Germline V gives CDR1 SGHRS, CDR2 YFSETQ. The CDR3 bases are TGCGCCAGCAGCACGGGACAGGTGGAAGGCTACACCTTC. As protein: CASSTGQVEGYTF.

The rearrangement uses TRBV6-6 and TRBJ2-1; D ambiguous. The germline V gene encodes CDR1 MNHNY and CDR2 SVGAGI (reference sequence). CDR3 length: 12 amino acids. The V end was cut by 6 bases, the J end by 10 bases, with 13 bases between. DNA of the CDR3: TGTGCCAGCAGAACCTCAGAAGTGGAGCAGTTCTTC. This translates into CASRTSEVEQFF.